This T cell receptor beta chain originates from a study of cytomegalovirus exposure and HLA in healthy donors. Study-wide points: With later analysis, a missense DCLRE1C variant became linked to TCR beta V- and J-gene trimming. TCR beta V segments were, for the most part, productive about 87% or about 30% of the time in an earlier analysis.

Primers: 60 Vbeta forward and 13 Jbeta reverse. Method: immunoSEQ multiplex PCR; TCRdb's copy keeps in-frame clones and lacks some. The data show more than 85,000 clones, approximately 82% seen once. After removal of 3 bases from V and 2 bases from J, the junction contained 11 bases not matched to a gene. Per germline, CDR1 MNHEY and CDR2 SMNVEV (reference sequence). This CDR3 comprises 18 residues. About this clone: Its antigen remains unidentified.

The sample was PBMCs. The clonotype comes from a man younger than 45 in good health and CMV-seropositive. The chain links TRBV27 to TRBJ2-1; 9 bases agree with TRBD1. In DNA form, the CDR3 reads TGTGCCAGCAGTTTTGACAGGGGGGCTTGGGACGCCTACAATGAGCAGTTCTTC. Its translation: CASSFDRGAWDAYNEQFF.